The 14 T cell receptor beta chains listed next were all sequenced from one sample in a study of blood T cell repertoires in COVID-19. TCRdb's table, derived via immunoSEQ multiplex PCR, lists solely in-frame clones and lacks some. The table shows roughly 30,000 clones, with about two thirds occurring only once. Material for sequencing was peripheral blood. The receptors here all came from a boy between 2 and 15 years old with active or convalescent COVID-19.

This sequence joins TRBV4-3 and TRBJ1-5; D call uncertain. The germline V gene has CDR1 LGHNA and CDR2 YSLEER. V shed 0 bases and J shed 2 bases, with 11 bases lying between them. The CDR3 is 16 amino acids. The CDR3 spells CASSQDLSRGNQPQHF. The CDR3 DNA reads TGCGCCAGCAGCCAAGATTTGAGTCGAGGCAATCAGCCCCAGCATTTT.

J is TRBJ2-3 and V is TRBV5-1; D is uncertain. Trimming removed 8 bases from V and 8 bases from J, with 12 bases in between. The CDR3 is made up of 11 amino acids. Germline CDR1 and CDR2: SGHRS and YFSETQ. CDR3 region: CASFNEVTQYF. The CDR3 nucleotides read TGCGCCAGTTTCAATGAGGTTACGCAGTATTTT.

The J gene is TRBJ1-1, the V gene TRBV5-1, with unresolved D. Germline V gene lookup returns CDR1 SGHRS and CDR2 YFSETQ. The CDR3 runs 14 residues. V lost 0 bases to trimming and J lost 5 bases, with 11 bases between them. DNA of the CDR3: TGCGCCAGCAGCTTGGACCCAGCGCGGACTGAAGCTTTCTTT. This sequence encodes CASSLDPARTEAFF.

This chain uses TRBV30 with TRBJ2-2; TRBD1 might be the D (5 bases). Germline assignment: CDR1 GTSNPN and CDR2 SVGIG (reference sequence). CDR3 length: 14 amino acids. The V and J ends lost 0 bases and 4 bases respectively, with 9 bases between them. The CDR3 protein is CAWSVDDSTGELFF. The CDR3 DNA follows: TGTGCCTGGAGTGTCGACGACAGCACCGGGGAGCTGTTTTTT.

V and J are TRBV6-5 and TRBJ1-5, with 9 bases fitting TRBD1. The CDR3 length is 14 residues. In germline, CDR1 is MNHEY, CDR2 SVGAGI. J was trimmed by 4 bases and V by 8 bases; bases with no gene match: 6. CDR3 sequence reads: CASANRGLNQPQHF. CDR3 DNA sequence: TGTGCCAGCGCCAACAGGGGGCTAAATCAGCCCCAGCATTTT.

The V gene is TRBV25-1, the J gene TRBJ2-7; 8 bases align to TRBD1. CDR3 length: 13 residues. Germline lookup yields CDR1 MGHDK and CDR2 SYGVNS. V lost 5 bases to trimming and J lost 1 base; unmatched junction nucleotides: 1. CDR3 DNA sequence: TGTGCCAGCAGTCGGGACAGGTCCTACGAGCAGTACTTC. It is translated as CASSRDRSYEQYF.

V gene TRBV5-1 combines with J gene TRBJ1-2, with TRBD1 matching over 7 bases. The junction had 4 bases not matched to a gene; V was cut back by 0 bases and J by 8 bases. Per the germline V gene, CDR1 is SGHRS and CDR2 is YFSETQ. This CDR3 is 13 amino acids long. CDR3 sequence (DNA): TGCGCCAGCAGCTTGGAGGGGGCCGAAGGCTACACCTTC. Residues: CASSLEGAEGYTF.

This sequence joins TRBV6-5 and TRBJ2-1; D remains ambiguous. V lost 0 bases to trimming and J lost 9 bases, with 18 bases between them. The CDR3 runs to 16 residues. The germline V gene encodes CDR1 MNHEY and CDR2 SVGAGI. The CDR3: CASSYSWRRSSSEQFF. The DNA for the CDR3 is TGTGCCAGCAGTTACTCGTGGCGGCGGAGTAGCAGTGAGCAGTTCTTC.

This clone was recorded a few times. The chain combines TRBV5-5 with TRBJ2-1; 9 bases align to TRBD2. V shed 2 bases, J shed 2 bases, and the junction held 11 bases outside the gene matches. The germline gives CDR1 SGHKS, CDR2 YYEKEE (reference sequence). The CDR3 is made up of 18 amino acids. The CDR3: CASSLSFLSGRTYNEQFF. The CDR3 nucleotides are TGTGCCAGCAGCTTATCATTCCTTAGCGGGAGAACCTACAATGAGCAGTTCTTC. Looking up the rest from reference TRBV5-5 and TRBJ2-1 gives the full variable domain: DAGVTQSPTHLIKTRGQQVTLRCSPISGHKSVSWYQQVLGQGPQFIFQYYEKEERGRGNFPDRFSARQFPNYSSELNVNALLLGDSALYLCASSLSFLSGRTYNEQFFGPGTRLTVL.

CDR3 amino acids: CSASRQGRLETQYF. The CDR3 coding sequence is TGCAGTGCTAGTCGACAGGGGCGACTAGAGACCCAGTACTTC. The chain is built from TRBV20-1 and TRBJ2-5; 8 bases match TRBD1. V gave up 3 bases and J gave up 4 bases; unmatched junction bases: 7. CDR3 length: 14 residues. Germline V gene sequence: CDR1 DFQATT, CDR2 SNEGSKA (reference sequence).

The chain couples TRBV28 to TRBJ1-2; no firm D call. Looked up from germline, CDR1 is MDHEN and CDR2 is SYDVKM. V gave up 0 bases and J gave up 8 bases, with 10 bases separating them. This CDR3 has 13 amino acids. DNA of the CDR3: TGTGCCAGCAGTTTATGCTCGAGGAACGGCTACACCTTC. Protein: CASSLCSRNGYTF.

The V and J genes are TRBV5-1 and TRBJ1-5; 7 nucleotides agree with TRBD1. With 1 base clipped from V and 2 bases from J, the junction kept 3 bases outside the gene matches. The V gene's germline CDR1 is SGHRS and CDR2 YFSETQ. The CDR3 length is 15 residues. The CDR3 protein is CASSLNTGGNQPQHF. Here the CDR3 DNA reads TGCGCCAGCAGCTTGAATACAGGGGGCAATCAGCCCCAGCATTTT.

The chain employs TRBV7-2 and TRBJ2-2; D is possibly TRBD1 (6 bases). The CDR3 runs 15 residues. Germline V lookup: CDR1 SGHTA, CDR2 FQGNSA. V lost 8 bases to trimming and J lost 6 bases, with 19 bases between them. CDR3 nucleotide sequence: TGTGCCAGCTGCCAACAGGGTTCCATCGCCGGGGAGCTGTTTTTT. Protein product: CASCQQGSIAGELFF.

In this sample, this clone turned up once. The chain combines TRBV29-1 with TRBJ1-1; TRBD1 agrees at 10 bases. The CDR3 has 16 residues. Germline CDR1 reads SQVTM; CDR2 reads ANQGSEA. V lost 6 bases, J lost 1 base, and 11 bases stayed unmatched. The CDR3 protein is CSVRDRGRQSNTEAFF. In DNA, the CDR3 is TGCAGCGTGCGGGACAGGGGTCGACAATCGAACACTGAAGCTTTCTTT.